This TCR beta chain is from a study of identical twins. Study-level findings and limits: The models gave estimates that fell short of the out-of-frame TCR alpha sharing seen in monozygotic twins.

A universal primer site was incorporated via template switching, and the cDNA contained unique molecular identifiers. From the 5' RACE reads, TCRdb called clonotypes with MiXCR, one entry per CDR3 protein. The sample consists of roughly 250,000 distinct CDR3 sequences, about 7% of them appearing once. To note about this clonotype: No antigen is known for it.

The same specimen was also included in a second study, on yellow fever vaccine responses in identical twins.

This TCR derives from a young woman in good health. Sequenced: memory (CD45RO+) T cells sorted from blood.

CDR3 residues: CASSMGQENEKLFF. CDR3 in DNA: TGCGCCAGCAGCATGGGACAGGAAAATGAAAAACTGTTTTTT. The chain employs TRBV5-1 and TRBJ1-4; 8 positions match TRBD1. Trimming cost V 4 bases and J 5 bases; bases outside gene matches: 4. Germline V lookup: CDR1 SGHRS, CDR2 YFSETQ. This CDR3 is 14 amino acids long.